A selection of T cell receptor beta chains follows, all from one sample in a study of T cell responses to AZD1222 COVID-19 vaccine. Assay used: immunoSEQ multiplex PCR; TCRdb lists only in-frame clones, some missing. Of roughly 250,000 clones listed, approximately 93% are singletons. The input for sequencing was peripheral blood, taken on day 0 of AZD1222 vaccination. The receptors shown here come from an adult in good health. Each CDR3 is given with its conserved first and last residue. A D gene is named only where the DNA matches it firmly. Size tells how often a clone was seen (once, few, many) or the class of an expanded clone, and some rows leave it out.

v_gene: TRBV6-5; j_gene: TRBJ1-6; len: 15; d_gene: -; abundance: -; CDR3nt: TGTGCCAGCAGCCGCCGGGGGTCAGTCAATTTACCCCTCCACTTT; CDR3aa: CASSRRGSVNLPLHF
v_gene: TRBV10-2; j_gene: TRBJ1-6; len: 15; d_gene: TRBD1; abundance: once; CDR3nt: TGCGCCAGCTGGGACAGGGGGAGTTCGAATTCACCCCTCCACTTT; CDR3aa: CASWDRGSSNSPLHF
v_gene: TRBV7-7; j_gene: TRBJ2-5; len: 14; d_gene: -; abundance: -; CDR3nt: TGTGCTTGCGAGAGGGGGGGGCCGGGAGAGACCCAGTACTTC; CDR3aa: CACERGGPGETQYF
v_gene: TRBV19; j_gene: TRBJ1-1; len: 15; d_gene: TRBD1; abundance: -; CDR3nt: TGTGCCAGTAGTATAGAGAGACAGGGGAACACTGAAGCTTTCTTT; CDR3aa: CASSIERQGNTEAFF
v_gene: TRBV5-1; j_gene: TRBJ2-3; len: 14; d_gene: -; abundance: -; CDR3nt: TGCGCCAGCAGCTTGGCGGGGGGCGGGGATACGCAGTATTTT; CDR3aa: CASSLAGGGDTQYF
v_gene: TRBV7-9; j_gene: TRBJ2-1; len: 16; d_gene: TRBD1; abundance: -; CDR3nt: TGTGCCAGCAGTTCGGGGGACAGGGCGTTAAAGTATGAGCAGTTCTTC; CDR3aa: CASSSGDRALKYEQFF
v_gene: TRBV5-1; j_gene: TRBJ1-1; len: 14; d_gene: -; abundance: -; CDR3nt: TGCGCCAGCAGCCCGGCGGCAGGCAACACTGAAGCTTTCTTT; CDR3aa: CASSPAAGNTEAFF
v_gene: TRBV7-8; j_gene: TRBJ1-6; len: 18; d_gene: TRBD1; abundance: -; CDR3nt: TGTGCCAGCAGTCCCCGGGACAGGGGGCGCTGGGTTAATTCACCCCTCCACTTT; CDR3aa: CASSPRDRGRWVNSPLHF
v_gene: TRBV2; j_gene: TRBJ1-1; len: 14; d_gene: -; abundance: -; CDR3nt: TGTGCCAGCAGTTCAGACAGGACGGGCACTGAAGCTTTCTTT; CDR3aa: CASSSDRTGTEAFF
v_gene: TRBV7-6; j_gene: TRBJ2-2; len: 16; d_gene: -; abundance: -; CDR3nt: TGTGCCAGCAGCGGCCGAGTGCGGGGAGACACCGGGGAGCTGTTTTTT; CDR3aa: CASSGRVRGDTGELFF
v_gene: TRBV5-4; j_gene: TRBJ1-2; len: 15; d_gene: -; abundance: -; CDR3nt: TGTGCCAGCAGCTTGACCCTTTTTAGTACGGAAGGTCTCACCTTC; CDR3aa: CASSLTLFSTEGLTF
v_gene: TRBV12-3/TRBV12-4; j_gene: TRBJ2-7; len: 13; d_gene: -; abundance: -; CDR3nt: TGTGCCAGCAGCGACCCTCCCCCCTACGAGCAGTACTTC; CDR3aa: CASSDPPPYEQYF
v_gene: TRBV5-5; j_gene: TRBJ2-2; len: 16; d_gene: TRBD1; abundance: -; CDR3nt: TGTGCCAGCAGCTGGGGGACAGGGTCGATCACCGGGGAGCTGTTTTTT; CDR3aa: CASSWGTGSITGELFF
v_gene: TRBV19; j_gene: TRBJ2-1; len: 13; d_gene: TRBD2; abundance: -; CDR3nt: TGTGCCACCAGGACTAGCGGGAGGGGTGAGCAGTTCTTC; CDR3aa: CATRTSGRGEQFF
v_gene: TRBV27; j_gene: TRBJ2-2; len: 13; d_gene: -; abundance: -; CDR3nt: TGTGCCAGCACCATCTCTTCCGGCGGGGAGCTGTTTTTT; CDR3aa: CASTISSGGELFF
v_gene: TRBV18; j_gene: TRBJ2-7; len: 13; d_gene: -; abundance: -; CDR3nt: TGTGCCAGCTCACCACGGGGGCGAAACGAGCAGTACTTC; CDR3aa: CASSPRGRNEQYF
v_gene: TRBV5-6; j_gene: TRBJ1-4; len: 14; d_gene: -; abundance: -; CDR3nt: TGTGCCAGCAGGAGAGGGGCCGGTAATGAAAAACTGTTTTTT; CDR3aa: CASRRGAGNEKLFF
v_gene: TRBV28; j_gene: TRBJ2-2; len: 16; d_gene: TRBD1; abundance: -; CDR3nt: TGTGCCAGCAGTCCCCCTAGGGGGCTCGGCACCGGGGAGCTGTTTTTT; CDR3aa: CASSPPRGLGTGELFF
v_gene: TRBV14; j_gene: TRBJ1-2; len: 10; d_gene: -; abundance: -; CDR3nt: TGTGCCAGCAGCCAAGTAGAGATGGCCTTC; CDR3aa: CASSQVEMAF
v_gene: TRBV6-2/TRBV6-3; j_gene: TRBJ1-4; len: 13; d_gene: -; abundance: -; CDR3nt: TGTGCCAGCAGTTGGATTTATGTAGAAAAACTGTTTTTT; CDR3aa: CASSWIYVEKLFF
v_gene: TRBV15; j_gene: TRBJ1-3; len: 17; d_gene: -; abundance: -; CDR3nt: TGTGCCACCAGCAGAGATGCTACCCGGCTAGGAGGAAACACCATATATTTT; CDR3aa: CATSRDATRLGGNTIYF
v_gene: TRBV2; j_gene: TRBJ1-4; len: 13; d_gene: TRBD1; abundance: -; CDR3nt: TGTGCCAGCGGGGACAGGGCCGCTTTGAGACTGTTTTTT; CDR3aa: CASGDRAALRLFF
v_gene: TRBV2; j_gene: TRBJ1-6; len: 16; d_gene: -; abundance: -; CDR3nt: TGTGCCAGCAGTGAAGCTCGGGGCCCTCCGAATTCACCCCTCCACTTT; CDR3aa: CASSEARGPPNSPLHF
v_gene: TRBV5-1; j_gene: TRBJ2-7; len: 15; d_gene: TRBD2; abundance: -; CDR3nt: TGCGCCAGCAGCTTCCGGCCTAGCGGGAACTACGAGCAGTACTTC; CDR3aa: CASSFRPSGNYEQYF
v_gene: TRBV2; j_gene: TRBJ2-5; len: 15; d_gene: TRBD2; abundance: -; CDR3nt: TGTGCCAGCAGCTTTATAGCGGGGGGCGGGGAGACCCAGTACTTC; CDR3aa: CASSFIAGGGETQYF
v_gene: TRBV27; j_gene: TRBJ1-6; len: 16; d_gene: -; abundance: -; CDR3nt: TGTGCCAGCAGTTTGGGGAGGAGTACCTATAATTCACCCCTCCACTTT; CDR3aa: CASSLGRSTYNSPLHF
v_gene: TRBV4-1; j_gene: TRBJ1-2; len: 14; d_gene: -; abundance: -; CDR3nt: TGCGCCAGCAGCCAAGTGGACATAGCCTATGGCTACACCTTC; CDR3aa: CASSQVDIAYGYTF
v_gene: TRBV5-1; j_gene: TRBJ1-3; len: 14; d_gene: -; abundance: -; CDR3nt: TGCGCCAGCAGCTTAGACTACTCTGGAAACACCATATATTTT; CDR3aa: CASSLDYSGNTIYF
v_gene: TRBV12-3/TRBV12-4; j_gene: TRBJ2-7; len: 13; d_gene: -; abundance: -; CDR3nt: TGTGCCAGCAGCCCTCCTTCGAGCTACGAGCAGTACTTC; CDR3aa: CASSPPSSYEQYF
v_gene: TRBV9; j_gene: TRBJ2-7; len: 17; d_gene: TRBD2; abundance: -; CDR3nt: TGTGCCAGCAGCGAGGGAGGAGGACTAGCGGACATCTACGAGCAGTACTTC; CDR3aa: CASSEGGGLADIYEQYF
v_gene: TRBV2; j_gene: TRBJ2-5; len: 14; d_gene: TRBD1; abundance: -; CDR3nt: TGTGCCAGCAGCCACGGACAGGGTGGAGAGACCCAGTACTTC; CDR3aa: CASSHGQGGETQYF
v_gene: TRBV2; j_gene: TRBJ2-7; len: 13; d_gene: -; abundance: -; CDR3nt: TGTGCCAGCAGTTGGGACACCCGGTACGAGCAGTACTTC; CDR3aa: CASSWDTRYEQYF
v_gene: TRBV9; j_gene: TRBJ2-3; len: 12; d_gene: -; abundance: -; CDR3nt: TGTGCCAGCAGCCCATATGAAGATACGCAGTATTTT; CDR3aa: CASSPYEDTQYF
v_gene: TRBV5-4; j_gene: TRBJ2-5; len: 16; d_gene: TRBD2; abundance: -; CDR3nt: TGTGCCAGCAGCTCCAAGGCCGGCGGGAGTGTAGAGACCCAGTACTTC; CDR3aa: CASSSKAGGSVETQYF
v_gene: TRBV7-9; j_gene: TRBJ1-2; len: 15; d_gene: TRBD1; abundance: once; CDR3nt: TGTGCCAGCAGACCTTGGACAGGCATTATCTTAGGCTACACCTTC; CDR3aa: CASRPWTGIILGYTF
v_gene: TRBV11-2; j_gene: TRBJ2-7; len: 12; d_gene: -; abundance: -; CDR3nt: TGTGCCAGCAGCCTGGACAGTTACGAGCAGTACTTC; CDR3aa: CASSLDSYEQYF
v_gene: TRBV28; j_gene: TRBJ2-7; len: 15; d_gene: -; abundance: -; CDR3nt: TGTGCCAGCATAGGAGGGGCAGGGGAGCGGGTCGAGCAGTACTTC; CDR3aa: CASIGGAGERVEQYF
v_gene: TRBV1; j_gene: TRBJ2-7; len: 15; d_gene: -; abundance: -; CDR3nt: TGCACCAGCAGCCAAAGACGGGAGGATTCCTACGAGCAGTACTTC; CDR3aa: CTSSQRREDSYEQYF